This entry concerns a single T cell receptor (beta chain). Its antigen is unknown. No clone much larger than this one lies a single base away; base qualities are absent. The source of the sample is a study of technical replicates of blood from a few donors (dated by TCRdb to about 2017). According to the germline V gene (reference sequence), CDR1 reads MNHNY and CDR2 reads SVGAGI. Trimming removed 1 base from V and 2 bases from J, leaving 7 bases between the germline ends. The CDR3 measures 14 amino acids from cysteine to phenylalanine. Only the CDR3 region is kept as DNA, spanning 42 bases read in frame from base 1. To prepare the library, the immunoSEQ multiplex PCR assay was applied. Here the immuneACCESS table is served through TCRdb, limited to in-frame sequences with V and J called. Missing clones are a known gap in these copies; in checked studies unresolved V genes cover under half, and the rest lacks a known reason. Across this sample there are 75,000 to 100,000 clones, with roughly 94% seen only once. Roughly 0.25% of the sample belongs to the ten largest clones.

The V and J genes are TRBV6-6 and TRBJ2-3; a confident D gene designation cannot be given. The receptor comes from a human donor in good health. The sample was T cells isolated from PBMCs. The CDR3: CASSYLQHTDTQYF. The base sequence is TGTGCCAGCAGTTACTTACAGCACACAGATACGCAGTATTTT.